This T cell receptor (beta chain) was observed in a study of cytotoxic CD8 clonotypes in ibrutinib-treated CLL. Study-wide background: After median approximately 74 months, around 15 stayed in remission, about twelve progressed; responses some 25 partial, 2 complete. Samples showed on average approximately 270,000 productive templates and tens of thousands of productive rearrangements.

The CDR3 totals 17 residues. With V trimmed by 7 bases and J by 3 bases, 18 bases remained unmatched. Germline V CDR1 and CDR2: SQVTM, ANQGSEA. TCRdb's copy holds only in-frame clones and misses some; the assay was immunoSEQ multiplex PCR. The sample lists roughly 130,000 clones, 79% occurring once. Study findings and constraints: Private clonotypes, not public ones, expanded at ibrutinib response. Pretreatment clonality was elevated relative to age-matched healthy donors and paralleled circulating CD8+ T-cell counts.

Regarding this clone: What it binds is not known.

Sequencing was performed on PBMCs, taken after 12 months of ibrutinib treatment. The source is a human donor with chronic lymphocytic leukemia. The V and J genes are TRBV29-1 and TRBJ2-7; 10 nucleotides align to TRBD1. The CDR3 coding sequence is TGCAGCGCCATAGGGTGGGCCGGGACAGGGGTCGGCTACGAGCAGTACTTC. It translates to CSAIGWAGTGVGYEQYF.